The present T cell receptor (beta chain) was sequenced within a study of shared clonotypes between healthy human individuals. This clone was seen a few times. Some clones are missing from TCRdb's copy, which holds only in-frame ones; the method was immunoSEQ multiplex PCR. The top ten hold approximately 0.37% of the sample, which has some 2,500,000 clones, 90% to 95% seen once. CDR1 SNHLY and CDR2 FYNNEI come from the germline V gene. The CDR3 is 13 residues long. V was clipped by 3 bases and J by 8 bases, with 13 bases between them. This TCR was sampled from a man aged 18 to 29 in good health. Some clones in this sample may be carry-over from other donors' samples. V usage is TRBV2 and J usage is TRBJ1-1, with TRBD1 as a possible D gene (5 bases). The specimen sequenced was naive CD4+ T cells from PBMCs. As to subset: CD45RA+ positively selected. CDR3 sequence: CASSDRDVVEAFF. The CDR3 DNA reads as TGTGCCAGCAGTGATAGGGACGTGGTGGAAGCTTTCTTT.